One and the same sample provided the 29 T cell receptor beta chains below, sequenced in a study of OX40 agonist ivuxolimab in advanced cancers. TCRdb's copy holds only in-frame clones and misses some; the assay was immunoSEQ multiplex PCR. Found here are over 85,000 clones, about 90% of them singletons; the top ten hold 1.5% to 2%. Source: CD4+ or CD8+ T cells sorted from blood, taken in a trial of the OX40 agonist ivuxolimab. The receptor source for this set is an adult with an advanced solid tumor such as melanoma, head and neck, liver or kidney cancer.

This sequence joins TRBV4-1 and TRBJ2-2, with a tentative D call TRBD1 (7 bases). V was cut by 4 bases and J by 6 bases, with 18 bases left in between. The CDR3 is 16 amino acids. Germline values: CDR1 MGHRA, CDR2 YSYEKL. CDR3 sequence (DNA): TGCGCCAGCAGCCTTGGCCAGGGGGGAACCCCCGGGGAGCTGTTTTTT. It codes for CASSLGQGGTPGELFF.

The CDR3 sequence is CSVGTGEGTDTQYF. DNA for the CDR3: TGCAGCGTCGGGACAGGGGAGGGCACAGATACGCAGTATTTT. The chain links TRBV29-1 to TRBJ2-3, with TRBD1 matching over 10 bases. CDR1 SQVTM and CDR2 ANQGSEA come from the germline V gene. The CDR3 has 14 residues. The V and J ends lost 6 bases and 1 base, in that order; junction bases with no gene match: 4.

CDR3 sequence: CATTQRANTGELFF. CDR3 nucleotide sequence: TGTGCCACCACCCAGCGCGCCAACACCGGGGAGCTGTTTTTT. The chain links TRBV15 to TRBJ2-2; D not resolved. Germline lookup yields CDR1 LNHNV and CDR2 YYDKDF (reference sequence). CDR3 length: 14 residues. V was pared by 7 bases and J by 2 bases, with 11 bases between.

The V and J genes are TRBV19 and TRBJ2-1, with D tentatively TRBD1 or TRBD2 (5 bases each). CDR3 length: 15 amino acids. The V and J ends lost 4 bases and 6 bases respectively, with 16 bases between them. The germline CDR1 and CDR2 sequences are LNHDA and SQIVND (reference sequence). CDR3 sequence reads: CASSTSGTFPNEQFF. CDR3 nucleotides: TGTGCCAGTAGTACATCCGGGACGTTCCCCAATGAGCAGTTCTTC.

The genes are TRBV27 and TRBJ1-5; D gene uncertain. The germline gives CDR1 MNHEY, CDR2 SMNVEV (reference sequence). The CDR3 consists of 16 residues. V gave up 4 bases and J gave up 2 bases, with 15 bases separating them. CDR3 sequence: CASSSINIRGNQPQHF. CDR3 DNA: TGTGCCAGCAGTTCCATAAACATCCGAGGCAATCAGCCCCAGCATTTT.

CDR3 coding DNA: TGTGCCAGTAGTATAACAGGGGGTAACATTCAGTACTTC. Translating gives CASSITGGNIQYF. The J gene is TRBJ2-4, the V gene TRBV19; 8 nucleotides match TRBD1. CDR3 length: 13 amino acids. V was pared by 2 bases and J by 7 bases, with 1 base of the junction left unmatched. The V gene's germline CDR1 is LNHDA and CDR2 SQIVND (reference sequence). The full variable domain, in which reference TRBV19 and TRBJ2-4 provide the parts outside the CDR3, is DGGITQSPKYLFRKEGQNVTLSCEQNLNHDAMYWYRQDPGQGLRLIYYSQIVNDFQKGDIAEGYSVSREKKESFPLTVTSAQKNPTAFYLCASSITGGNIQYFGAGTRLSVL.

The J gene is TRBJ2-5, the V gene TRBV6-1, with D hard to call. Germline lookup yields CDR1 MNHNS and CDR2 SASEGT. Trimming pared 10 bases from V and 2 bases from J, leaving 11 bases between. CDR3 length: 12 amino acids. This CDR3 is CATWTVQETQYF. The CDR3 nucleotides are TGTGCCACCTGGACGGTGCAAGAGACCCAGTACTTC.

V usage is TRBV11-1 and J usage is TRBJ2-5, with D unresolved. Matching the DNA end better, TRBJ2-7 makes the J call doubtful. Germline V lookup: CDR1 SGHAT, CDR2 FQDESV (reference sequence). This CDR3 has 15 amino acids. CDR3 in amino acids: CASSLAATPIYEQYF. CDR3 DNA: TGTGCCAGCAGCTTAGCAGCGACGCCTATCTACGAGCAGTACTTC.

The chain carries TRBV6-5 and TRBJ1-2; D gene ambiguous. Germline CDR1 reads MNHEY; CDR2 reads SVGAGI. CDR3 length equals 13 residues. Trimming stripped 7 bases from V and 8 bases from J, with 17 bases between. Here the CDR3 reads CASTAFPIGGYTF. CDR3 sequence (DNA): TGTGCCAGCACAGCCTTTCCAATCGGGGGCTACACCTTC.

CDR3: CASRGLAGTDTQYF. CDR3 in DNA: TGCGCCAGCCGTGGACTAGCGGGCACAGATACGCAGTATTTT. This chain links TRBV5-1 with TRBJ2-3, with 10 positions matching TRBD2. V lost 7 bases and J lost 1; bases outside the gene matches: 3. This CDR3 spans 14 amino acids. Germline CDR1 SGHRS, CDR2 YFSETQ. Drawing the rest from reference TRBV5-1 and TRBJ2-3, the complete variable domain is KAGVTQTPRYLIKTRGQQVTLSCSPISGHRSVSWYQQTPGQGLQFLFEYFSETQRNKGNFPGRFSGRQFSNSRSEMNVSTLELGDSALYLCASRGLAGTDTQYFGPGTRLTVL.

J is TRBJ2-4 and V is TRBV27, with D possibly matching TRBD1 (7 bases). The CDR3 is 15 residues long. V lost 5 bases and J lost 8, with 19 bases in between. Germline CDR1 MNHEY, CDR2 SMNVEV (reference sequence). CDR3 region: CASSARRGTGDIQYF. The CDR3 nucleotides are TGTGCCAGCAGTGCCCGCAGGGGGACTGGGGACATTCAGTACTTC.

J is TRBJ2-3 and V is TRBV10-1; D unclear. Germline assignment: CDR1 WNHNN and CDR2 SYGVQD (reference sequence). This CDR3 region has 15 residues. The V end was cut by 6 bases, the J end by 1 base, with 14 bases between. The CDR3 spells CASSVRVPGTDTQYF. The CDR3, as DNA: TGCGCCAGCAGCGTCCGGGTCCCCGGCACAGATACGCAGTATTTT.

The V gene is TRBV7-9, the J gene TRBJ1-2, with 7 bases lining up with TRBD1. The CDR3 sequence is 17 residues long. Losses at the gene ends were 4 bases for V and 2 bases for J; bases not matched to a gene: 13. CDR1 is SEHNR and CDR2 is FQNEAQ in the germline V gene (reference sequence). CDR3 loop: CASSSWAADRVNYGYTF. The CDR3 DNA reads as TGTGCCAGCAGCTCCTGGGCCGCTGACAGGGTGAACTATGGCTACACCTTC.

The chain has TRBV6-1 and TRBJ2-7; perhaps TRBD2 as D (6 bases). Deletions cut 4 bases from V and 5 bases from J, with 12 bases between. The length of the CDR3 is 13 residues. The germline V gene has CDR1 MNHNS and CDR2 SASEGT. As DNA, the CDR3 is TGTGCCAGCAGTGGGTGGGACTCTAACGAGCAGTACTTC. It specifies CASSGWDSNEQYF.

This clone showed up just a few times. The rearrangement joins TRBV5-6 to TRBJ2-1; 11 nucleotides line up with TRBD2. The germline V gene has CDR1 SGHDT and CDR2 YYEEEE. Trimming removed 2 bases from V and 4 bases from J; junction bases left unmatched: 5. The CDR3 contains 16 residues. CDR3 protein: CASSLPGTSGYNEQFF. CDR3 nucleotide sequence: TGTGCCAGCAGCTTACCAGGGACTAGCGGTTACAATGAGCAGTTCTTC.

This chain joins TRBV28 and TRBJ2-5, with unresolved D. Gene TRBJ2-7 matches the end of the DNA better, so the J call may be wrong. The CDR3 is 16 residues long. CDR1 MDHEN and CDR2 SYDVKM come from the germline V gene. In DNA, the CDR3 is TGTGCCAGCAGTTCCCCTCCAGACCAAAACGGGTACGAGCAGTACTTC. Amino acid sequence: CASSSPPDQNGYEQYF.

J is TRBJ1-1 and V is TRBV29-1; the D gene is possibly TRBD1 (5 bases). Germline-derived CDR1 and CDR2 are SQVTM and ANQGSEA. V was clipped by 4 bases and J by 5 bases, with 14 bases between them. The CDR3 consists of 13 residues. The CDR3 protein is CSVVWGGNTEAFF. Written as DNA, the CDR3 is TGCAGCGTTGTTTGGGGGGGGAATACTGAAGCTTTCTTT.

J is TRBJ2-7 and V is TRBV7-3; 11 nucleotides align to TRBD2. Germline values: CDR1 SGHTA, CDR2 FQGTGA. After removal of 3 bases from V and 3 bases from J, the junction contained 10 bases not matched to a gene. The CDR3 is 17 amino acids. The CDR3 DNA reads as TGTGCCAGCAGCTTTCCGCAACTAGCGGGAGCCTTCTACGAGCAGTACTTC. Its translation is CASSFPQLAGAFYEQYF.

This clone appeared a few times. CDR3 region: CASSSNADSLKYF. CDR3 DNA sequence: TGTGCCAGCAGCTCCAATGCGGACAGCTTGAAGTACTTC. The rearrangement uses TRBV7-3 and TRBJ2-7; D might be TRBD1 (6 bases). CDR3 length equals 13 residues. Germline V CDR1 and CDR2: SGHTA, FQGTGA. Trimming removed 4 bases at V and 11 bases at J, with 18 bases between. Filled out from reference TRBV7-3 and TRBJ2-7, the complete variable domain reads GAGVSQTPSNKVTEKGKYVELRCDPISGHTALYWYRQSLGQGPEFLIYFQGTGAADDSGLPNDRFFAVRPEGSVSTLKIQRTERGDSAVYLCASSSNADSLKYFGPGTRLTVT.

The chain links TRBV21-1 to TRBJ2-1; the table's TRBD2 call for D was not verified on the DNA. TRBV21-1 is reported as a pseudogene. The CDR3 is made up of 18 amino acids. The CDR3 bases are TGTGCCAGCAGTCCCTCCCCCCTATGGCGGGAGGGCCACAATGAGCAGTTCTTC. Its translation: CASSPSPLWREGHNEQFF.

The rearrangement joins TRBV29-1 to TRBJ2-3; a weak D match, TRBD2 (6 bases). V was cut by 7 bases and J by 6 bases, with 14 bases left in between. The length of the CDR3 is 12 residues. Germline V CDR1 and CDR2: SQVTM, ANQGSEA. The DNA of the CDR3 is TGCAGCGAGGGGACTTCGGGGGATACGCAGTATTTT. This encodes CSEGTSGDTQYF.

This chain links TRBV7-9 with TRBJ2-5, with a possible D match to TRBD1 (5 bases). Germline-derived CDR1 and CDR2 are SEHNR and FQNEAQ (reference sequence). Deletions cut 3 bases from V and 1 base from J, with 9 bases between. This CDR3 has 14 residues. CDR3 DNA: TGTGCCAGCAGCTTTGTGGGGCCCCAAGAGACCCAGTACTTC. It is translated as CASSFVGPQETQYF.

This chain joins TRBV5-1 and TRBJ2-7; a weak D match, TRBD2 (6 bases). Germline CDR1 SGHRS, CDR2 YFSETQ. Between the trimmed V and J ends, which lost 0 bases and 8 bases, there was a span of 9 bases. This CDR3 has 12 residues. The CDR3 spells CASSLDGRQQYF. CDR3 bases: TGCGCCAGCAGCTTGGACGGGAGACAGCAGTACTTC.

This sequence joins TRBV19 and TRBJ2-5; unclear D gene. The CDR3 runs 14 residues. In germline, CDR1 is LNHDA, CDR2 SQIVND (reference sequence). V lost 4 bases to trimming and J lost 2 bases, with 11 bases between them. CDR3 nucleotides: TGTGCCAGTAGTAGGCAGGTGAAACAAGAGACCCAGTACTTC. Amino acids: CASSRQVKQETQYF.

This chain joins TRBV5-1 and TRBJ1-4, with TRBD1 matching over 7 bases. CDR1 is SGHRS, CDR2 YFSETQ, per germline. The CDR3 sequence is 16 residues long. Losses at the gene ends were 3 bases for V and 2 bases for J; bases not matched to a gene: 7. CDR3 sequence: CASSSQPGQTNEKLFF. CDR3 DNA: TGCGCCAGCAGCTCCCAACCGGGACAGACTAATGAAAAACTGTTTTTT.

This clone was counted only a few times. The CDR3 region is CATSGWGTGEFYEQYF. Here the CDR3 DNA reads TGTGCCACCAGCGGATGGGGGACAGGGGAGTTCTACGAGCAGTACTTC. The V gene is TRBV15, the J gene TRBJ2-7; 10 bases are a match to TRBD1. The germline V gene has CDR1 LNHNV and CDR2 YYDKDF (reference sequence). The J segment lost 3 bases and the V segment lost 5 bases, leaving 10 bases of the junction unmatched. This CDR3 is 16 amino acids long.

The V call is TRBV4-1, the J call TRBJ2-7; 8 nucleotides match TRBD2. J was trimmed by 6 bases and V by 0 bases; bases with no gene match: 10. CDR1 is MGHRA, CDR2 YSYEKL, per germline. The CDR3 covers 16 residues. This chain's CDR3 is CASSQDVSGSRREQYF. The DNA of the CDR3 is TGCGCCAGCAGCCAAGATGTGAGCGGGAGCCGACGCGAGCAGTACTTC.

V is TRBV9 and J is TRBJ1-1, with D possibly being TRBD1 (5 bases). This CDR3 comprises 14 residues. Germline CDR1 is SGDLS and CDR2 is YYNGEE. V gave up 3 bases and J gave up 4 bases, with 13 bases separating them. CDR3 loop: CASSGGDYITEAFF. CDR3 coding DNA: TGTGCCAGCAGCGGTGGGGACTACATCACTGAAGCTTTCTTT.

The rearrangement joins TRBV5-1 to TRBJ2-6, with 12 bases matching TRBD2. Trimming cost V 0 bases and J 1 base; bases outside gene matches: 5. There are 19 residues in the CDR3. CDR1 and CDR2 from the germline V gene are SGHRS and YFSETQ. The CDR3 nucleotides are TGCGCCAGCAGCTTGGATATAGGACTAGCGGGATCTGGGGCCAACGTCCTGACTTTC. This translates into CASSLDIGLAGSGANVLTF.